This passage covers 25 T cell receptor beta chains from one sample sequenced in a study of human T cells and chemical hapten exposure. Time point indicated: patch test 1, 2 weeks after DPC sensitization. The treatment was: therapeutic diphenylcyclopropenone sensitization with weekly scalp DPC. Each CDR3 protein gets one entry after TCRdb re-called the RACE reads with MiXCR. The table lists about 120,000 distinct CDR3 sequences, roughly 13% of them singletons, with 0.7% to 0.95% in the top ten. The starting material was whole blood, obtained in connection with sensitization to the hapten diphenylcyclopropenone (DPC). All receptors derive from a man younger than 35 with alopecia areata. Some clones in this sample may be carry-over from other donors' samples.

This clonotype was seen ten or more times. This chain uses TRBV6-6 with TRBJ2-6; the D gene is possibly TRBD2 (6 bases). The germline V gene has CDR1 MNHNY and CDR2 SVGAGI (reference sequence). Trimming pared 8 bases from V and 0 bases from J, leaving 17 bases between. The CDR3 totals 17 residues. CDR3 loop: CASSKGTVSSGANVLTF. For the CDR3, the DNA is TGTGCCAGCTCTAAGGGGACTGTCAGCTCTGGGGCCAACGTCCTGACTTTC.

This chain uses TRBV5-1 with TRBJ2-7; D not resolved. Deletions cut 0 bases from V and 8 bases from J, with 6 bases between. From germline, CDR1 is SGHRS and CDR2 YFSETQ. The CDR3 sequence is 11 residues long. CDR3 protein: CASSLEEKQYF. CDR3 nucleotides: TGCGCCAGCAGCTTGGAGGAGAAGCAGTACTTC.

The V call is TRBV11-2, the J call TRBJ1-2; D is undetermined. The CDR3 is 14 residues long. Trimming left V 4 bases short and J 5 bases short, with 14 bases between. Per germline, CDR1 SGHAT and CDR2 FQNNGV. The CDR3, as DNA: TGTGCCAGCAGCTCTATCTCGGGGTATTATGGCTACACCTTC. Its protein product is CASSSISGYYGYTF.

The CDR3 coding sequence is TGTGCCAGCACCGGAGGGGGCGATCAGCCCCAGCATTTT. Amino acids: CASTGGGDQPQHF. The chain combines TRBV2 with TRBJ1-5, with 7 nucleotides matching TRBD1. V lost 7 bases, J lost 5 bases, and 5 bases stayed unmatched. Germline CDR1 SNHLY, CDR2 FYNNEI. The length of the CDR3 is 13 residues.

The chain uses TRBV27 and TRBJ2-1; 11 nucleotides align to TRBD2. Germline CDR1 is MNHEY and CDR2 is SMNVEV (reference sequence). The CDR3 sequence is 15 residues long. V shed 7 bases and J 4 bases; nucleotides not matched to a gene: 6. The CDR3 bases are TGTGCCAGCACCCGCTCTAGCGGGAGGTACAATGAGCAGTTCTTC. Encoded protein: CASTRSSGRYNEQFF.

This clonotype was seen only a few times. V is TRBV6-2 or TRBV6-3 and J is TRBJ1-1; no clear D gene. Germline-derived CDR1 and CDR2 are MNHEY and SVGEGT. This CDR3 spans 13 amino acids. V lost 4 bases, J lost 3 bases, and 9 bases lay in between. CDR3: CASSLEYDTEAFF. CDR3 coding DNA: TGTGCCAGCAGTTTAGAGTACGACACTGAAGCTTTCTTT.

The sample holds many counts of this clonotype. This chain uses TRBV29-1 with TRBJ1-2, with a tentative D call TRBD1 (5 bases). CDR3 length equals 13 residues. V was pared by 4 bases and J by 7 bases, with 16 bases between. Germline V gene sequence: CDR1 SQVTM, CDR2 ANQGSEA. For the CDR3, the DNA is TGCAGCGTTGGGGGACGGCAGTCAGTTGGCTACACCTTC. Protein: CSVGGRQSVGYTF. The full variable domain, in which reference TRBV29-1 and TRBJ1-2 provide the parts outside the CDR3, is SAVISQKPSRDICQRGTSLTIQCQVDSQVTMMFWYRQQPGQSLTLIATANQGSEATYESGFVIDKFPISRPNLTFSTLTVSNMSPEDSSIYLCSVGGRQSVGYTFGSGTRLTVV.

As for this clonotype: This may be a read error: a much more frequent sequence differs by one nucleotide. This rearrangement joins TRBV11-2 to TRBJ1-6, with a possible D match to TRBD1 (5 bases). Trimming stripped 5 bases from V and 8 bases from J, with 13 bases between. Germline CDR1 reads SGHAT; CDR2 reads FQNNGV. The CDR3 extends over 14 amino acids. The DNA for the CDR3 is TGTGCCAGCAGCCCTTGGGACGACGATTCACCCCTCCACTTT. Amino acids: CASSPWDDDSPLHF.

This clonotype was counted between two and nine times. V is TRBV6-2 or TRBV6-3 and J is TRBJ2-7; D gene ambiguous. CDR3 length equals 13 residues. Between the trimmed V and J ends, which lost 2 bases and 2 bases, there was a span of 7 bases. Germline V gene data show CDR1 as MNHEY and CDR2 as SVGEGT. The CDR3, as DNA: TGTGCCAGCAGTTACCTCCCCCCCTACGAGCAGTACTTC. It specifies CASSYLPPYEQYF.

At least ten counts were recorded for this clonotype. Here the CDR3 DNA reads TGTGCCAGCAATAGGGTTAGCAATCAGCCCCAGCATTTT. Translating it yields CASNRVSNQPQHF. The chain carries TRBV2 and TRBJ1-5; D gene uncertain. The V gene's germline CDR1 is SNHLY and CDR2 FYNNEI. The CDR3 contains 13 residues. Trimming removed 7 bases from V and 0 bases from J, with 7 bases in between.

This clonotype was seen a handful of times. CDR3 sequence (DNA): TGCGCCAGCAGCCATGCCGGGGTAGAGGGTTCCTACGAGCAGTACTTC. It codes for CASSHAGVEGSYEQYF. This chain joins TRBV4-3 and TRBJ2-7; possibly TRBD2 for D (5 bases). In germline, CDR1 is LGHNA, CDR2 YSLEER. The V end was cut by 3 bases, the J end by 1 base, with 16 bases between. CDR3 length equals 16 residues.

This clonotype was counted at least ten times. The J gene is TRBJ2-1, the V gene TRBV7-6, with 7 bases that match TRBD2. The CDR3 contains 19 residues. Germline V gene sequence: CDR1 SGHVS, CDR2 FNYEAQ. V lost 2 bases and J lost 0; bases outside the gene matches: 13. This CDR3 reads CASSLNPSFSGASYNEQFF. CDR3 in DNA: TGTGCCAGCAGCTTAAACCCCTCTTTCAGCGGGGCCTCCTACAATGAGCAGTTCTTC.

This clonotype was seen repeatedly, ten times or more. The CDR3 is CASSLQVRDRYNQPQHF. The CDR3 DNA sequence: TGTGCCAGCAGCCTCCAGGTGCGGGACCGCTACAATCAGCCCCAGCATTTT. The V and J genes are TRBV6-2 or TRBV6-3 and TRBJ1-5, with D perhaps matching TRBD1 (5 bases). The CDR3 loop spans 17 amino acids. Germline CDR1 and CDR2: MNHEY and SVGEGT. V lost 6 bases and J 3 bases, leaving 21 bases between the germline ends.

This clonotype was observed a handful of times. The chain employs TRBV20-1 and TRBJ2-1; the match to TRBD1 covers 8 bases. The germline V gene encodes CDR1 DFQATT and CDR2 SNEGSKA (reference sequence). This CDR3 is 15 amino acids long. J lost 6 bases, V lost 5 bases, and 12 bases had no gene match. CDR3 sequence: CSAYTGGSLGNEQFF. CDR3 in DNA: TGCAGTGCTTATACAGGGGGGAGCCTTGGCAATGAGCAGTTCTTC.

The CDR3: CASTELTGGEQFF. The CDR3 DNA is TGTGCCAGCACCGAATTGACCGGGGGAGAGCAGTTCTTC. This rearrangement joins TRBV2 to TRBJ2-1; tentative D call: TRBD2 (6 bases). Per germline, CDR1 SNHLY and CDR2 FYNNEI. The V end was cut by 7 bases, the J end by 10 bases, with 17 bases between. The CDR3 has 13 amino acids. Variable domain in full (rest from reference TRBV2 and TRBJ2-1): EPEVTQTPSHQVTQMGQEVILRCVPISNHLYFYWYRQILGQKVEFLVSFYNNEISEKSEIFDDQFSVERPDGSNFTLKIRSTKLEDSAMYFCASTELTGGEQFFGPGTRLTVL.

This clonotype was counted many times. The chain employs TRBV4-3 and TRBJ2-4, with 13 bases aligning to TRBD2. The length of the CDR3 is 17 residues. The germline V gene encodes CDR1 LGHNA and CDR2 YSLEER. V was pared by 3 bases and J by 7 bases, with 9 bases of the junction left unmatched. The CDR3 nucleotides are TGCGCCAGCAGCCAGGCTTGGACTAGCGGGGGTGGGAACATTCAGTACTTC. Translated: CASSQAWTSGGGNIQYF.

The V gene is TRBV7-9, the J gene TRBJ2-3, with 8 nucleotides matching TRBD1. Germline trimming cut 6 bases from V and 3 bases from J; bases unmatched to any gene: 8. This CDR3 has 15 residues. The V gene's germline CDR1 is SEHNR and CDR2 FQNEAQ (reference sequence). The CDR3 loop is CASRDRARRTDTQYF. CDR3 sequence (DNA): TGTGCCAGCAGGGACAGGGCCAGACGGACAGATACGCAGTATTTT.

The genes are TRBV28 and TRBJ1-2, with D tentatively TRBD1 (6 bases). V lost 10 bases and J 5 bases, leaving 8 bases between the germline ends. This CDR3 spans 10 amino acids. Germline-derived CDR1 and CDR2 are MDHEN and SYDVKM. DNA of the CDR3: TGTGCCACCCAGGGGTATGGCTACACCTTC. As protein: CATQGYGYTF.

V and J are TRBV13 and TRBJ2-7; D may match TRBD1 or TRBD2 (5 bases each). Trimming removed 3 bases at V and 3 bases at J, with 12 bases between. CDR1 is PRHDT and CDR2 is FYEKMQ in the germline V gene (reference sequence). This CDR3 has 14 residues. CDR3 loop: CASSFAGTLYEQYF. The CDR3 nucleotides read TGTGCCAGCAGCTTCGCCGGGACCCTCTACGAGCAGTACTTC.

The table lists this clonotype with a few counts. The J gene is TRBJ1-3, the V gene TRBV18; D gene unclear. The CDR3 runs 16 residues. Germline V gene sequence: CDR1 KGHSH, CDR2 LQKENI. V gave up 1 base and J gave up 2 bases, with 12 bases separating them. Here the CDR3 reads CASSPRDIPPGNTIYF. CDR3 coding DNA: TGTGCCAGCTCACCACGGGATATACCACCTGGAAACACCATATATTTT.

The CDR3 loop reads CSVMEGEETQYF. Written as DNA, the CDR3 is TGCAGCGTCATGGAGGGCGAAGAGACCCAGTACTTC. The chain links TRBV29-1 to TRBJ2-5, with D possibly being TRBD2 (6 bases). V dropped 6 bases and J dropped 3 bases, with 11 bases sitting between them. This CDR3 has 12 residues. The germline V gene encodes CDR1 SQVTM and CDR2 ANQGSEA.

This clonotype was counted many times. This rearrangement joins TRBV6-2 or TRBV6-3 to TRBJ1-5; TRBD1 matches 7 bases. J lost 4 bases, V lost 2 bases, and 2 bases had no gene match. The CDR3 has 14 residues. The germline V gene has CDR1 MNHEY and CDR2 SVGEGT. The CDR3 protein is CASSYGRGNQPQHF. The CDR3, as DNA: TGTGCCAGCAGTTACGGCAGGGGGAATCAGCCCCAGCATTTT.

The genes are TRBV6-2 or TRBV6-3 and TRBJ1-6, with 8 bases identical to TRBD1. V shed 6 bases, J shed 7 bases, and the junction held 5 bases outside the gene matches. Germline CDR1 MNHEY, CDR2 SVGEGT. The CDR3 has 14 residues. CDR3 bases: TGTGCCAGCAGCCTCCGACAGGGGAATTCACCCCTCCACTTT. Its translation: CASSLRQGNSPLHF.

This clonotype was detected only a few times. V gene TRBV6-5 combines with J gene TRBJ2-1, with D perhaps TRBD1 (6 bases). Germline lookup yields CDR1 MNHEY and CDR2 SVGAGI. The CDR3 length is 13 residues. V was shortened by 4 bases and J by 9 bases, with 13 bases between the two germline ends. CDR3 residues: CASSSYRVSEQFF. The CDR3 region has the DNA TGTGCCAGCAGTTCTTACAGGGTTAGTGAGCAGTTCTTC.

The CDR3 is CASSWGTSGTDTQYF. The CDR3 coding sequence is TGTGCCAGCTCATGGGGGACTAGCGGCACAGATACGCAGTATTTT. The chain carries TRBV18 and TRBJ2-3, with TRBD2 matching 10 bases. V lost 5 bases and J lost 1; bases outside the gene matches: 3. Germline CDR1 and CDR2: KGHSH and LQKENI. This CDR3 comprises 15 residues.